The 29 T cell receptor beta chains below come from one sample, sequenced in a study of cytomegalovirus exposure and HLA in healthy donors. It was with 60 Vbeta and 13 Jbeta primers that the PCR ran. Generated by immunoSEQ multiplex PCR, the TCRdb table keeps only in-frame clones and is missing some. The data show about 140,000 clones, roughly 79% seen once. The material sequenced was PBMCs. The receptors originated from a woman aged 55-70 years in good health and CMV-seropositive.

The CDR3 nucleotides are TGCGCCAGCAGCCAAGGTCCAGAGCGCCCTAACTATGGCTACACCTTC. Residues: CASSQGPERPNYGYTF. The chain is built from TRBV4-3 and TRBJ1-2; D gene uncertain. Germline assignment: CDR1 LGHNA and CDR2 YSLEER. The CDR3 spans 16 residues. The germline V and J ends were trimmed by 1 base and 0 bases, with 12 bases remaining between them.

The chain links TRBV29-1 to TRBJ2-1; 14 bases align to TRBD2. The CDR3 contains 15 residues. Germline V gene lookup returns CDR1 SQVTM and CDR2 ANQGSEA. With V trimmed by 5 bases and J by 7 bases, 7 bases remained unmatched. Here the CDR3 DNA reads TGCAGCGTTTCGTCCGGGACTAGCGGGAGTAATGAGCAGTTCTTC. Amino acid sequence: CSVSSGTSGSNEQFF.

The J gene is TRBJ1-2, the V gene TRBV7-2; 8 nucleotides match TRBD1. Germline V lookup: CDR1 SGHTA, CDR2 FQGNSA. This CDR3 has 13 residues. V dropped 5 bases and J dropped 7; count of bases not matched to a gene: 6. As DNA, the CDR3 is TGTGCCAGCAGCCGGACAGGGTGGAGTGGCTACACCTTC. Amino acid sequence: CASSRTGWSGYTF.

The chain recombines TRBV21-1 with TRBJ2-2; the table's D call, TRBD1, has no DNA check behind it. TRBV21-1 is termed a pseudogene. This CDR3 contains 16 residues. The CDR3, as DNA: TGTGCCAAATCCCTTTCGGGACAGGGGGACACCGGGGAGCTGTTTTTT. Protein product: CAKSLSGQGDTGELFF.

This chain links TRBV13 with TRBJ2-7; TRBD1 aligns across 8 bases. Trimming took 3 bases from V and 0 from J; bases not matched to a gene: 10. The germline V gene encodes CDR1 PRHDT and CDR2 FYEKMQ (reference sequence). CDR3 length equals 17 residues. The CDR3 loop is CASSLFKDREVSYEQYF. The CDR3 nucleotides are TGTGCCAGCAGCTTGTTCAAGGACAGGGAGGTCTCCTACGAGCAGTACTTC.

The chain uses TRBV19 and TRBJ2-1; TRBD1 aligns across 7 bases. The V gene's germline CDR1 is LNHDA and CDR2 SQIVND (reference sequence). Trimming at V came to 6 bases and at J to 4 bases, leaving 6 bases not matched to a gene. This CDR3 has 14 amino acids. The CDR3 DNA reads TGTGCCAGTAGCACGACAGGGCCTTACAATGAGCAGTTCTTC. Translating it yields CASSTTGPYNEQFF.

This chain links TRBV2 with TRBJ1-6; TRBD1 is a possible D gene (6 bases). This CDR3 spans 14 amino acids. Looked up from germline, CDR1 is SNHLY and CDR2 is FYNNEI. With 3 bases removed from V and 7 bases from J, the gap between germline ends came to 10 bases. The CDR3 here is CASSDYRENSPLHF. The CDR3 DNA follows: TGTGCCAGCAGTGATTACAGGGAAAATTCACCCCTCCACTTT.

The rearrangement uses TRBV28 and TRBJ2-7; a weak D match, TRBD2 (6 bases). With 5 bases removed from V and 6 bases from J, the gap between germline ends came to 14 bases. The germline gives CDR1 MDHEN, CDR2 SYDVKM. The CDR3 runs to 13 residues. CDR3 sequence: CASSPRENPEQYF. CDR3 nucleotides: TGTGCCAGCAGTCCACGGGAGAATCCCGAGCAGTACTTC.

V is TRBV7-9 and J is TRBJ1-1, with 7 nucleotides matching TRBD1. V was pared by 5 bases and J by 2 bases, with 5 bases of the junction left unmatched. This CDR3 is built from 14 residues. Germline values: CDR1 SEHNR, CDR2 FQNEAQ (reference sequence). CDR3 residues: CASSPTGRNTEAFF. Here the CDR3 DNA reads TGTGCCAGCAGCCCGACAGGGAGAAACACTGAAGCTTTCTTT. The full variable domain, completed using reference TRBV7-9 and TRBJ1-1, is DTGVSQNPRHKITKRGQNVTFRCDPISEHNRLYWYRQTLGQGPEFLTYFQNEAQLEKSRLLSDRFSAERPKGSFSTLEIQRTEQGDSAMYLCASSPTGRNTEAFFGQGTRLTVV.

This clone was seen a few times. The chain links TRBV5-6 to TRBJ2-7; TRBD1 might be the D (7 bases). V dropped 0 bases and J dropped 4 bases, with 14 bases sitting between them. Germline loops: CDR1 SGHDT, CDR2 YYEEEE. The CDR3 is made up of 15 amino acids. The CDR3 here is CASSLGPGGYYEQYF. For the CDR3, the DNA is TGTGCCAGCAGCTTGGGGCCAGGGGGGTATTACGAGCAGTACTTC.

The CDR3 DNA is TGTGCCAGCAGTGAATTCGAGTCCTACGAGCAGTACTTC. This translates into CASSEFESYEQYF. The chain is built from TRBV6-1 and TRBJ2-7; no clear D. From germline, CDR1 is MNHNS and CDR2 SASEGT. This CDR3 is built from 13 residues. V was pared by 2 bases and J by 1 base, with 6 bases between.

CDR3 loop: CASSLSRRSSGANVLTF. In DNA form, the CDR3 reads TGTGCCAGCAGCTTATCCCGACGGAGCTCTGGGGCCAACGTCCTGACTTTC. This chain connects TRBV7-9 to TRBJ2-6; unclear D gene. The CDR3 is 17 residues long. Per germline, CDR1 SEHNR and CDR2 FQNEAQ (reference sequence). V lost 2 bases, J lost 0 bases, and 11 bases lay in between.

This chain uses TRBV5-1 with TRBJ1-4; 10 bases align to TRBD1. The CDR3 extends over 15 amino acids. Germline CDR1 and CDR2: SGHRS and YFSETQ. V was clipped by 0 bases and J by 7 bases; unmatched bases: 3. The CDR3 sequence is CASSLAGDRGEKLFF. Written as DNA, the CDR3 is TGCGCCAGCAGCTTGGCGGGGGACAGGGGTGAAAAACTGTTTTTT.

The chain links TRBV6-5 to TRBJ2-7; D call uncertain. The CDR3 has 13 amino acids. V lost 10 bases to trimming and J lost 2 bases, with 15 bases between them. Germline CDR1 is MNHEY and CDR2 is SVGAGI. CDR3 in DNA: TGTGCCATCCGAAACAGTGGAACCTACGAGCAGTACTTC. This codes for CAIRNSGTYEQYF.

The CDR3 sequence: CASSSGTSGSYEQYF. CDR3 bases: TGCGCCAGCAGCTCAGGGACTAGCGGGAGCTACGAGCAGTACTTC. This chain connects TRBV5-1 to TRBJ2-7; 14 bases map to TRBD2. V lost 3 bases and J lost 3; bases outside the gene matches: 2. Germline CDR1 is SGHRS and CDR2 is YFSETQ. This CDR3 spans 15 amino acids.

This chain connects TRBV4-3 to TRBJ2-2, with TRBD2 matching over 12 bases. Germline CDR1 and CDR2: LGHNA and YSLEER. The CDR3 length is 19 residues. V lost 0 bases, J lost 3 bases, and 8 bases stayed unmatched. DNA for the CDR3: TGCGCCAGCAGCCAAGAAAAGACTAGCGGGAGTGGTGACACCGGGGAGCTGTTTTTT. Its protein is CASSQEKTSGSGDTGELFF.

The V gene is TRBV27, the J gene TRBJ2-5, with 8 bases identical to TRBD1. V shed 9 bases, J shed 5 bases, and the junction held 11 bases outside the gene matches. Germline V gene lookup returns CDR1 MNHEY and CDR2 SMNVEV (reference sequence). The CDR3 has 14 amino acids. The CDR3 region is CASHPGGARETQYF. Here the CDR3 DNA reads TGTGCCAGTCATCCAGGGGGCGCGCGGGAGACCCAGTACTTC.

V is TRBV28 and J is TRBJ1-5; D is ambiguous. The length of the CDR3 is 13 residues. CDR1 is MDHEN and CDR2 is SYDVKM in the germline V gene. V lost 6 bases and J lost 7, with 13 bases in between. The CDR3 is CASRSTVLQPQHF. In DNA, the CDR3 is TGTGCCAGCAGGTCTACGGTCCTACAGCCCCAGCATTTT.

This sequence joins TRBV5-1 and TRBJ2-5, with D maybe TRBD2 (5 bases). CDR1 and CDR2 (germline): SGHRS, YFSETQ. V was clipped by 0 bases and J by 4 bases, with 16 bases between them. This CDR3 has 16 amino acids. CDR3 coding DNA: TGCGCCAGCAGCTTGGCAGATGGGAGCCGGGTAGAGACCCAGTACTTC. This codes for CASSLADGSRVETQYF. Full variable domain (outside the CDR3, taken from reference TRBV5-1 and TRBJ2-5): KAGVTQTPRYLIKTRGQQVTLSCSPISGHRSVSWYQQTPGQGLQFLFEYFSETQRNKGNFPGRFSGRQFSNSRSEMNVSTLELGDSALYLCASSLADGSRVETQYFGPGTRLLVL.

The CDR3 nucleotides read TGTGCCAGCAGCTTGACATCCTACGAGCAGTACTTC. It yields the protein CASSLTSYEQYF. V and J are TRBV11-2 and TRBJ2-5; no reliable D call. The J call could be wrong; TRBJ2-7 is a better fit for the DNA end. This CDR3 comprises 12 residues. Germline lookup yields CDR1 SGHAT and CDR2 FQNNGV.

This sequence joins TRBV4-3 and TRBJ1-3; no clear D. Trimming shortened V by 0 bases and J by 4 bases, and 4 bases separated the two germline ends. The CDR3 has 13 amino acids. Germline lookup yields CDR1 LGHNA and CDR2 YSLEER. CDR3 bases: TGCGCCAGCAGCCAAGATGAGGGAAACACCATATATTTT. Translation: CASSQDEGNTIYF.

The gene calls are TRBV9 and TRBJ2-1; D unresolved. The CDR3 spans 15 residues. V was cut by 6 bases and J by 0 bases, with 13 bases left in between. CDR1 and CDR2 from the germline V gene are SGDLS and YYNGEE. For the CDR3, the DNA is TGTGCCAGCACCCCGGTGATCGGCTCCTACAATGAGCAGTTCTTC. As protein: CASTPVIGSYNEQFF.

The V gene is TRBV7-9, the J gene TRBJ1-2, with 9 bases matching TRBD1. V lost 4 bases and J lost 8; bases outside the gene matches: 8. Germline V gene lookup returns CDR1 SEHNR and CDR2 FQNEAQ (reference sequence). This CDR3 comprises 14 residues. The DNA for the CDR3 is TGTGCCAGCAGCTCACTAGGGACAGGGTGGGGCTACACCTTC. The encoded protein is CASSSLGTGWGYTF. Complete variable domain (other parts from reference TRBV7-9 and TRBJ1-2): DTGVSQNPRHKITKRGQNVTFRCDPISEHNRLYWYRQTLGQGPEFLTYFQNEAQLEKSRLLSDRFSAERPKGSFSTLEIQRTEQGDSAMYLCASSSLGTGWGYTFGSGTRLTVV.

In its sample, this clone was seen a few times. The DNA for the CDR3 is TGCGCCAGCAGCCAAGCTGCTTTTTTGACAGGGATGAACACTGAAGCTTTCTTT. As protein: CASSQAAFLTGMNTEAFF. J is TRBJ1-1 and V is TRBV4-1, with 7 bases identical to TRBD1. The CDR3 spans 18 residues. V trimming: 1 base; J trimming: 0 bases; junction bases outside the gene matches: 11. Germline lookup yields CDR1 MGHRA and CDR2 YSYEKL.

The CDR3 DNA sequence: TGCGCCAGCAGCCAGGACCGGGAGTACAATGAGCAGTTCTTC. Amino acid sequence: CASSQDREYNEQFF. The gene calls are TRBV5-1 and TRBJ2-1; D perhaps matches TRBD2 (6 bases). Looked up from germline, CDR1 is SGHRS and CDR2 is YFSETQ. V gave up 4 bases and J gave up 4 bases, with 12 bases separating them. The CDR3 sequence is 14 residues long.

This clone has just one count. The chain joins TRBV7-2 to TRBJ1-1; the match to TRBD1 covers 9 bases. With 3 bases clipped from V and 8 bases from J, the junction kept 1 base outside the gene matches. This CDR3 comprises 12 residues. Germline lookup yields CDR1 SGHTA and CDR2 FQGNSA. The CDR3, as DNA: TGTGCCAGCAGCTTGGGGACAGGGGAAGCTTTCTTT. Translated: CASSLGTGEAFF.

This clone was seen a few times. CDR3 DNA: TGTGCCAGCCGCCCGCGGATTACCTACGAGCAGTACTTC. Residues: CASRPRITYEQYF. The genes are TRBV2 and TRBJ2-7, with no clear D. In germline, CDR1 is SNHLY, CDR2 FYNNEI. Trimming removed 8 bases at V and 2 bases at J, with 13 bases between. This CDR3 region has 13 residues.

This chain connects TRBV5-1 to TRBJ2-7, with D maybe TRBD1 (6 bases). V was cut by 5 bases and J by 3 bases, with 12 bases left in between. Germline-derived CDR1 and CDR2 are SGHRS and YFSETQ. The CDR3 has 13 amino acids. The CDR3 loop reads CASRPRDNYEQYF. As DNA, the CDR3 is TGCGCCAGCAGGCCCCGGGACAACTACGAGCAGTACTTC.

This chain uses TRBV4-1 with TRBJ2-1; 9 bases are a match to TRBD2. CDR1 and CDR2 from the germline V gene are MGHRA and YSYEKL. J lost 8 bases, V lost 4 bases, and 15 bases had no gene match. This CDR3 is 17 amino acids long. Written as DNA, the CDR3 is TGCGCCAGCAGCCTGATAGTTGGTAGCGGGAGTCGAGATGAGCAGTTCTTC. It specifies CASSLIVGSGSRDEQFF.